Reported below is one T cell receptor (beta chain). The sample comes from a study of shared T cell receptors in the human thymus. The table came from immunoSEQ multiplex PCR; TCRdb's copy has only in-frame clones and leaves some out. The sample lists under 450,000 clones, about 95% occurring once. Material: thymocytes. The origin of this receptor is a human donor.

The CDR3 sequence: CASSIDRMQGYTF. DNA of the CDR3: TGTGCCAGCTCAATAGACAGGATGCAAGGCTACACCTTC. This chain connects TRBV18 to TRBJ1-2; D perhaps matches TRBD1 (6 bases). Germline assignment: CDR1 KGHSH and CDR2 LQKENI. This CDR3 has 13 amino acids. The germline V and J ends were trimmed by 5 bases and 8 bases, with 15 bases remaining between them. The whole variable domain, filled in from reference TRBV18 and TRBJ1-2, reads NAGVMQNPRHLVRRRGQEARLRCSPMKGHSHVYWYRQLPEEGLKFMVYLQKENIIDESGMPKERFSAEFPKEGPSILRIQQVVRGDSAAYFCASSIDRMQGYTFGSGTRLTVV.